The 20 T cell receptor beta chains in this list originate from one sample, sequenced in a study of a mutant IDH1 vaccine in newly diagnosed glioma. Using immunoSEQ multiplex PCR, the repertoire was profiled, and TCRdb retains in-frame clones only, with some absent. The sample has over 80,000 clones; about 90% are singletons. Time point of the sample: baseline, week 1 (first vaccination visit). Treatment described: pre-vaccination baseline after standard-of-care therapy. Specimen: PBMCs, collected from a glioma patient treated with radiotherapy, temozolomide or both. These receptors were taken from a woman aged 50 to 65 with glioma.

The chain joins TRBV9 to TRBJ1-5; D is unresolved. Trimming pared 0 bases from V and 5 bases from J, leaving 9 bases between. The CDR3 extends over 14 amino acids. CDR1 and CDR2 from the germline V gene are SGDLS and YYNGEE. The CDR3, as DNA: TGTGCCAGCAGCGTAGATCACGGAGATCAGCCCCAGCATTTT. Protein product: CASSVDHGDQPQHF.

The rearrangement uses TRBV6-6 and TRBJ1-1; tentative D call: TRBD1 (6 bases). In germline, CDR1 is MNHNY, CDR2 SVGAGI (reference sequence). The V end lost 5 bases, the J end lost 0 bases, and 13 bases lay between the germline ends. The CDR3 contains 15 residues. Here the CDR3 reads CASSRWTDMNTEAFF. CDR3 DNA: TGTGCCAGCAGTCGTTGGACAGACATGAACACTGAAGCTTTCTTT.

The table lists this clone with a count of one. The chain carries TRBV28 and TRBJ1-1; D gene ambiguous. Per the germline V gene, CDR1 is MDHEN and CDR2 is SYDVKM. The V end lost 6 bases, the J end lost 0 bases, and 5 bases lay between the germline ends. This CDR3 has 12 residues. The CDR3 reads CASRQMNTEAFF. The CDR3 nucleotides are TGTGCCAGCAGGCAGATGAACACTGAAGCTTTCTTT.

This clone was counted a single time. DNA for the CDR3: TGTGCCAGCAGCCAAGGACAGCCTGACGAGCAGTACTTC. It is translated as CASSQGQPDEQYF. The rearrangement links TRBV11-2 to TRBJ2-7; a possible D gene is TRBD1 (6 bases). The CDR3 is 13 amino acids. Trimming took 5 bases from V and 5 from J, leaving 13 bases between them. The germline V gene encodes CDR1 SGHAT and CDR2 FQNNGV.

The V gene is TRBV5-5, the J gene TRBJ2-1, with 8 bases fitting TRBD2. Germline-derived CDR1 and CDR2 are SGHKS and YYEKEE (reference sequence). Trimming took 0 bases from V and 7 from J; bases not matched to a gene: 12. CDR3 length: 17 amino acids. CDR3 sequence: CASSLAMGAGVGNEQFF. The CDR3 region has the DNA TGTGCCAGCAGCTTGGCTATGGGAGCGGGAGTAGGGAATGAGCAGTTCTTC.

CDR3 bases: TGTGCCACCAGCAGAGATTGGCAGGGTGGTAGCGAGCAGTACTTC. Translated, it gives CATSRDWQGGSEQYF. The chain employs TRBV15 and TRBJ2-7, with D perhaps matching TRBD1 (5 bases). This CDR3 spans 15 amino acids. Germline loops: CDR1 LNHNV, CDR2 YYDKDF (reference sequence). The germline V and J ends were trimmed by 0 bases and 6 bases, with 15 bases remaining between them.

CDR3 protein: CASSSGGRWLETQYF. The CDR3 nucleotides read TGCGCCAGCAGCTCGGGGGGACGGTGGTTGGAGACCCAGTACTTC. This rearrangement joins TRBV5-1 to TRBJ2-5; 7 bases fit TRBD2. The germline V gene has CDR1 SGHRS and CDR2 YFSETQ. The CDR3 is made up of 15 amino acids. Trimming at V came to 3 bases and at J to 5 bases, leaving 10 bases not matched to a gene.

Only one count was recorded for this clone. This chain uses TRBV6-6 with TRBJ1-5, with TRBD1 identical over 7 bases. CDR3 length equals 13 residues. The ends lost 9 bases at V and 2 bases at J; junction bases unmatched: 4. Per the germline V gene, CDR1 is MNHNY and CDR2 is SVGAGI (reference sequence). CDR3 DNA: TGTGCCAGTACAGGGGACGGCAATCAGCCCCAGCATTTT. Protein: CASTGDGNQPQHF.

The CDR3 coding sequence is TGTGCCAGCAGCTCAGGGACACTCAACGAGCAGTACTTC. Its translation: CASSSGTLNEQYF. The gene calls are TRBV7-3 and TRBJ2-7, with a possible D match to TRBD1 (6 bases). The germline V gene encodes CDR1 SGHTA and CDR2 FQGTGA. CDR3 length: 13 amino acids. V dropped 4 bases and J dropped 5 bases, with 12 bases sitting between them.

This chain uses TRBV20-1 with TRBJ2-7, with 8 bases fitting TRBD1. Trimming at V came to 3 bases and at J to 5 bases, leaving 0 bases not matched to a gene. The germline gives CDR1 DFQATT, CDR2 SNEGSKA (reference sequence). CDR3 length: 11 amino acids. The CDR3 region is CSARDRDEQYF. The CDR3 bases are TGCAGTGCTAGGGACAGGGACGAGCAGTACTTC.

The CDR3 region has the DNA TGTGCCAGCAGTTCCCAATTAAAGACAGTGCCCGGGGAGCTGTTTTTT. This encodes CASSSQLKTVPGELFF. The chain uses TRBV6-5 and TRBJ2-2; D might be TRBD1 (5 bases). CDR3 length: 16 residues. Germline V gene sequence: CDR1 MNHEY, CDR2 SVGAGI. V lost 4 bases and J 6 bases, leaving 18 bases between the germline ends.

The rearrangement links TRBV9 to TRBJ1-6; D remains ambiguous. This CDR3 comprises 12 residues. Germline CDR1 is SGDLS and CDR2 is YYNGEE. Trimming took off 4 bases at V and 6 bases at J, with 5 bases between the two ends. The CDR3 region is CASSLGNSPLHF. Here the CDR3 DNA reads TGTGCCAGCAGCTTGGGTAATTCACCCCTCCACTTT.

The rearrangement uses TRBV30 and TRBJ2-7; TRBD1 agrees at 9 bases. Germline CDR1 reads GTSNPN; CDR2 reads SVGIG (reference sequence). There are 15 residues in the CDR3. J gave up 4 bases and V 0 bases, and 7 bases lay outside the gene matches. CDR3 nucleotide sequence: TGTGCCTGGAGTGTCGATGACAGGGGGAAGTACGAGCAGTACTTC. Its protein is CAWSVDDRGKYEQYF.

J is TRBJ2-3 and V is TRBV11-2; 8 bases fit TRBD1. Germline V CDR1 and CDR2: SGHAT, FQNNGV. The CDR3 is 15 amino acids. The J segment lost 2 bases and the V segment lost 5 bases, leaving 6 bases of the junction unmatched. The CDR3 here is CASSGTGSHTDTQYF. The CDR3 bases are TGTGCCAGCAGCGGGACAGGATCCCACACAGATACGCAGTATTTT.

The chain links TRBV5-1 to TRBJ2-3, with 9 bases aligning to TRBD1. CDR1 is SGHRS, CDR2 YFSETQ, per germline. This CDR3 region has 15 residues. With V trimmed by 1 base and J by 1 base, 1 base remained unmatched. The CDR3 loop reads CASSLRDRGTDTQYF. In nucleotides, the CDR3 is TGCGCCAGCAGCTTGAGGGACAGGGGCACAGATACGCAGTATTTT.

The rearrangement joins TRBV5-1 to TRBJ2-2; D not resolved. The CDR3 spans 16 residues. Looked up from germline, CDR1 is SGHRS and CDR2 is YFSETQ. Trimming stripped 2 bases from V and 4 bases from J, with 15 bases between. The CDR3 loop reads CASSFRPLRTTGELFF. The DNA of the CDR3 is TGCGCCAGCAGCTTCCGACCCCTCCGGACCACCGGGGAGCTGTTTTTT.

The chain links TRBV27 to TRBJ2-1; TRBD2 agrees at 12 bases. V shed 6 bases and J 2 bases; nucleotides not matched to a gene: 5. The CDR3 length is 16 residues. CDR1 is MNHEY and CDR2 is SMNVEV in the germline V gene (reference sequence). The CDR3 nucleotides read TGTGCCAGCAGCACACTAGCGGGAGGTCCCTACAATGAGCAGTTCTTC. Translating gives CASSTLAGGPYNEQFF.

The chain is built from TRBV18 and TRBJ2-7; 7 nucleotides agree with TRBD1. V was clipped by 2 bases and J by 3 bases; unmatched bases: 4. The germline V gene encodes CDR1 KGHSH and CDR2 LQKENI. CDR3 length: 14 amino acids. CDR3 region: CASSPGQGDYEQYF. Written as DNA, the CDR3 is TGTGCCAGCTCACCAGGTCAGGGGGACTACGAGCAGTACTTC.

This clone appeared a few times. The V call is TRBV7-8, the J call TRBJ2-2, with 7 positions matching TRBD1. Germline lookup yields CDR1 SGHVS and CDR2 FQNEAQ. J lost 5 bases, V lost 5 bases, and 11 bases had no gene match. This CDR3 has 16 residues. The CDR3 DNA reads as TGTGCCAGCAGCCGACTCGGGACAGCTCTTACCGGGGAGCTGTTTTTT. Amino acids: CASSRLGTALTGELFF.

The chain combines TRBV2 with TRBJ2-3, with 9 bases fitting TRBD2. The CDR3 loop spans 14 amino acids. V shed 8 bases and J 2 bases; nucleotides not matched to a gene: 5. Germline loops: CDR1 SNHLY, CDR2 FYNNEI. CDR3 in amino acids: CASGLAGNTDTQYF. The CDR3 bases are TGTGCCAGCGGGCTAGCGGGGAACACAGATACGCAGTATTTT.